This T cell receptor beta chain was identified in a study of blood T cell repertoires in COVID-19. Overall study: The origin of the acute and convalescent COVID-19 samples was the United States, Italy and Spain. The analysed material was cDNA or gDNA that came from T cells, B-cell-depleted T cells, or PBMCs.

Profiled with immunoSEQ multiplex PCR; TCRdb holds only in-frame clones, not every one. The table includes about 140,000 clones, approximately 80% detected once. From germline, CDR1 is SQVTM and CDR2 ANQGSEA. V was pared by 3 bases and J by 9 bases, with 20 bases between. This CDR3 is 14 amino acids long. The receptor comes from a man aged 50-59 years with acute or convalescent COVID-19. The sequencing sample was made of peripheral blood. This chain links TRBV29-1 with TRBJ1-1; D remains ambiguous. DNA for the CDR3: TGCAGCGTTGATCAGGAAATCTACTCTAAGAAAGCTTTCTTT. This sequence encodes CSVDQEIYSKKAFF.